The 23 T cell receptor beta chains below were found in one sample sequenced in a study of post-analysis software for immune sequencing data. Unique molecular identifiers were built into the TCR beta cDNA libraries. In TCRdb, the PCR reads were re-called with MiXCR into one record per CDR3 protein. The table includes about 430,000 distinct CDR3 sequences, 35% to 45% detected once. Their antigen targets remain unknown. General study results and limits: Comparison of patients with controls showed about 5 TRBV segments more frequent in patients, TRBV5-6, TRBV5-1 and TRBV20-1 among them.

Sequencing was carried out using blood. The source of these receptors is a girl aged 2 to 9 with multiple sclerosis.

This clonotype was observed once. The chain has TRBV6-4 and TRBJ2-2; 7 positions agree with TRBD1. V was pared by 6 bases and J by 3 bases, with 4 bases of the junction left unmatched. Germline V CDR1 and CDR2: MRHNA, SNTAGT. CDR3 length: 14 amino acids. The CDR3 reads CASRHGQDTGELFF. In DNA, the CDR3 is TGTGCCAGCAGACACGGACAGGACACCGGGGAGCTGTTTTTT.

This clonotype was found a few times. The V call is TRBV5-1, the J call TRBJ2-6; D is uncertain. Per the germline V gene, CDR1 is SGHRS and CDR2 is YFSETQ. CDR3 size: 13 residues. The V end lost 9 bases, the J end lost 0 bases, and 7 bases lay between the germline ends. This CDR3 is CATYTSGANVLTF. DNA for the CDR3: TGCGCCACTTATACCTCTGGGGCCAACGTCCTGACTTTC.

This clonotype was seen a few times. The V and J genes are TRBV29-1 and TRBJ2-1; D is unresolved. The CDR3 extends over 13 amino acids. The germline CDR1 and CDR2 sequences are SQVTM and ANQGSEA. V was pared by 4 bases and J by 7 bases, with 14 bases between. This chain's CDR3 is CSVVLPNANEQFF. As DNA, the CDR3 is TGCAGCGTTGTACTGCCTAACGCGAATGAGCAGTTCTTC.

This sequence joins TRBV7-9 and TRBJ2-5, with 10 bases fitting TRBD2. V shed 0 bases and J 3 bases; nucleotides not matched to a gene: 4. The CDR3 extends over 16 amino acids. Germline CDR1 SEHNR, CDR2 FQNEAQ (reference sequence). CDR3 coding DNA: TGTGCCAGCAGCTTAGCCCTAGCGGGGGCAAAAGAGACCCAGTACTTC. Translated: CASSLALAGAKETQYF. Together with reference TRBV7-9 and TRBJ2-5, the CDR3 gives the full variable domain: DTGVSQNPRHKITKRGQNVTFRCDPISEHNRLYWYRQTLGQGPEFLTYFQNEAQLEKSRLLSDRFSAERPKGSFSTLEIQRTEQGDSAMYLCASSLALAGAKETQYFGPGTRLLVL.

This clonotype was counted at least ten times. This chain links TRBV5-6 with TRBJ2-1; 9 bases are shared with TRBD2. J lost 5 bases, V lost 4 bases, and 7 bases had no gene match. This CDR3 comprises 15 residues. Germline CDR1 and CDR2: SGHDT and YYEEEE. The CDR3 region is CASSPPGLANNEQFF. The CDR3 nucleotides read TGTGCCAGCAGCCCTCCGGGACTAGCAAACAATGAGCAGTTCTTC.

J is TRBJ2-3 and V is TRBV6-5; TRBD2 matches 7 bases. Germline trimming cut 4 bases from V and 2 bases from J; bases unmatched to any gene: 0. This CDR3 comprises 13 residues. The germline CDR1 and CDR2 sequences are MNHEY and SVGAGI. Here the CDR3 reads CASSWDYTDTQYF. Here the CDR3 DNA reads TGTGCCAGCAGTTGGGACTACACAGATACGCAGTATTTT.

This clonotype was detected only a few times. The CDR3 DNA reads as TGTGCCAGCAGTTTCCCCTCCGGGGGGGGCGACACCTTC. Translated, it gives CASSFPSGGGDTF. This chain links TRBV28 with TRBJ1-2; D may be TRBD1 (6 bases). Per the germline V gene, CDR1 is MDHEN and CDR2 is SYDVKM. The CDR3 contains 13 residues. With 3 bases removed from V and 12 bases from J, the gap between germline ends came to 17 bases.

On this clonotype: The CDR3 end shows no conserved phenylalanine or tryptophan, and so a read error is likely. The CDR3 spells CASSYSRQGSTCYEQYL. The CDR3 coding sequence is TGTGCCAGCAGTTACTCGAGACAGGGTTCGACGTGTTACGAGCAGTACTTA. V gene TRBV6-2 or TRBV6-3 combines with J gene TRBJ2-7, with 7 nucleotides matching TRBD1. The CDR3 has 17 residues. Looked up from germline, CDR1 is MNHEY and CDR2 is SVGEGT. V was pared by 0 bases and J by 4 bases, with 12 bases of the junction left unmatched.

Regarding this clonotype: Sequence at one end of the junction differs from germline and may be a read error. This chain joins TRBV4-1 and TRBJ2-7; the D is unclear. Per germline, CDR1 MGHRA and CDR2 YSYEKL. This CDR3 is 15 amino acids long. The CDR3 sequence: CAGSQVLSRVNEQYF. For the CDR3, the DNA is TGCGCCGGCAGCCAAGTCCTTAGCCGGGTAAATGAGCAGTACTTC.

The V gene is TRBV20-1, the J gene TRBJ2-1; perhaps TRBD2 as D (5 bases). This CDR3 is built from 13 residues. Per the germline V gene, CDR1 is DFQATT and CDR2 is SNEGSKA (reference sequence). The germline V and J ends were trimmed by 8 bases and 0 bases, with 11 bases remaining between them. The CDR3 is CSTTGSSYNEQFF. In DNA form, the CDR3 reads TGCAGTACTACTGGGAGCTCCTACAATGAGCAGTTCTTC.

The chain employs TRBV4-1 and TRBJ2-1; 12 positions match TRBD2. V shed 1 base and J 4 bases; nucleotides not matched to a gene: 2. The germline gives CDR1 MGHRA, CDR2 YSYEKL. The CDR3 spans 16 residues. CDR3 sequence reads: CASSQVGLAGYNEQFF. CDR3 DNA: TGCGCCAGCAGCCAAGTGGGACTAGCGGGTTACAATGAGCAGTTCTTC.

This clonotype was seen a handful of times. The V call is TRBV29-1, the J call TRBJ2-5; D gene ambiguous. The germline V gene has CDR1 SQVTM and CDR2 ANQGSEA. CDR3 length: 11 residues. Trimming took 4 bases from V and 3 from J, leaving 6 bases between them. The CDR3 sequence: CSVAPEETQYF. In nucleotides, the CDR3 is TGCAGCGTTGCCCCGGAAGAGACCCAGTACTTC.

This clonotype showed up just a few times. The chain is built from TRBV15 and TRBJ2-1; 7 bases align to TRBD2. Germline CDR1 LNHNV, CDR2 YYDKDF (reference sequence). The CDR3 is 15 amino acids. After removal of 1 base from V and 7 bases from J, the junction contained 7 bases not matched to a gene. The CDR3 here is CATSRVSGIENEQFF. CDR3 DNA: TGTGCCACCAGCAGAGTAAGCGGGATCGAGAATGAGCAGTTCTTC.

This clonotype was counted many times. The DNA is left out, because the CDR3 cannot be placed on it with certainty; the CDR3 is given as TCRdb lists it. The rearrangement links TRBV20-1 to TRBJ2-7. The CDR3 adds up to 15 amino acids, both ends counted. The germline gives CDR1 DFQATT, CDR2 SNEGSKA (reference sequence). Here the CDR3 reads CSATSAALSSYEQYF.

This clonotype was seen at least ten times. This sequence joins TRBV27 and TRBJ2-7, with D perhaps matching TRBD2 (5 bases). This CDR3 contains 14 residues. Trimming cost V 8 bases and J 0 bases, with 14 bases left between them. The germline CDR1 and CDR2 sequences are MNHEY and SMNVEV (reference sequence). The CDR3 spells CASVSLGSSYEQYF. CDR3 in DNA: TGTGCCAGCGTATCCCTAGGGAGCTCCTACGAGCAGTACTTC.

Concerning this clonotype: This may stem from a read error, because a much larger clone lies one nucleotide away. This rearrangement joins TRBV12-3 or TRBV12-4 to TRBJ2-1, with D possibly being TRBD2 (6 bases). V shed 6 bases and J shed 7 bases, with 10 bases lying between them. The CDR3 consists of 12 residues. In DNA form, the CDR3 reads TGTGCCAGCAGGGGGGGTAGGAATGAGCAGTTCTTC. Its translation: CASRGGRNEQFF.

This clonotype was observed a few times. The V call is TRBV24-1, the J call TRBJ2-5; D is undetermined. Germline CDR1 and CDR2: KGHDR and SFDVKD. Trimming took off 5 bases at V and 1 base at J, with 7 bases between the two ends. This CDR3 is built from 13 residues. CDR3 protein: CATSAYSQETQYF. DNA of the CDR3: TGTGCCACCAGTGCTTACTCCCAAGAGACCCAGTACTTC.

This chain connects TRBV7-2 to TRBJ2-5; tentative D call: TRBD2 (5 bases). Germline CDR1 SGHTA, CDR2 FQGNSA. V lost 3 bases and J 5 bases, leaving 16 bases between the germline ends. This CDR3 contains 15 residues. CDR3 coding DNA: TGTGCCAGCAGCTTGCGCGGGCGTAGTACGGAGACCCAGTACTTC. Residues: CASSLRGRSTETQYF.

V and J are TRBV7-2 and TRBJ2-3; weak D call: TRBD1 (6 bases). CDR1 is SGHTA and CDR2 is FQGNSA in the germline V gene. V lost 5 bases and J 0 bases, leaving 9 bases between the germline ends. CDR3 length equals 14 residues. This CDR3 is CASSATGSTDTQYF. The CDR3 DNA is TGTGCCAGCAGCGCCACAGGGAGCACAGATACGCAGTATTTT. Drawing the rest from reference TRBV7-2 and TRBJ2-3, the complete variable domain is GAGVSQSPSNKVTEKGKDVELRCDPISGHTALYWYRQSLGQGLEFLIYFQGNSAPDKSGLPSDRFSAERTGGSVSTLTIQRTQQEDSAVYLCASSATGSTDTQYFGPGTRLTVL.

The V gene is TRBV28, the J gene TRBJ2-1; TRBD2 aligns across 8 bases. The CDR3 extends over 14 amino acids. V lost 6 bases and J lost 3; bases outside the gene matches: 4. The germline V gene has CDR1 MDHEN and CDR2 SYDVKM. The CDR3 DNA is TGTGCCAGCAGAACCGGGACTAGCTACAATGAGCAGTTCTTC. The encoded protein is CASRTGTSYNEQFF.

In its sample, this clonotype was seen once. The CDR3 loop is CASSLYFGQPQHF. CDR3 nucleotides: TGTGCCAGCAGCTTATATTTCGGCCAGCCCCAGCATTTT. This sequence joins TRBV7-2 and TRBJ1-5, with D hard to call. Per germline, CDR1 SGHTA and CDR2 FQGNSA. V was pared by 2 bases and J by 7 bases, with 9 bases between. The CDR3 runs to 13 residues.

The CDR3 DNA follows: TGTGCCAGCAGCGTAGATGACGTTTATGGCTACACCTTC. It is translated as CASSVDDVYGYTF. This rearrangement joins TRBV9 to TRBJ1-2; no definite D call. CDR1 and CDR2 from the germline V gene are SGDLS and YYNGEE. V lost 0 bases to trimming and J lost 5 bases, with 8 bases between them. The CDR3 has 13 residues. The whole variable domain, remainder taken from reference TRBV9 and TRBJ1-2, is DSGVTQTPKHLITATGQRVTLRCSPRSGDLSVYWYQQSLDQGLQFLIQYYNGEERAKGNILERFSAQQFPDLHSELNLSSLELGDSALYFCASSVDDVYGYTFGSGTRLTVV.

For this clonotype: A much larger clone lies one base from this, so it may be a read error. The rearrangement links TRBV4-2 to TRBJ2-7; 11 positions agree with TRBD2. V gave up 4 bases and J gave up 7 bases; unmatched junction bases: 18. CDR1 and CDR2 (germline): LGHNA, YNFKEQ. This CDR3 comprises 18 residues. CDR3 protein: CASSRTPLAGEGYNEQYF. The DNA of the CDR3 is TGTGCCAGCAGCCGAACACCACTAGCGGGGGAGGGCTACAATGAGCAGTACTTC.